Given below is one T cell receptor (beta chain) in context. What it binds is unknown. Method: immunoSEQ multiplex PCR; TCRdb's copy keeps in-frame clones and lacks some. The repertoire holds around 110,000 clones, with roughly 85% as singletons. Trimming took off 2 bases at V and 8 bases at J, with 15 bases between the two ends. The CDR3 spans 14 residues. Looked up from germline, CDR1 is SGHTA and CDR2 is FQGNSA. The data stem from a study of T cell responses to AZD1222 COVID-19 vaccine. Whole-study results and caveats: Close to half of all spike-specific TCRs reportedly target regions of the variants that are unmutated. All repertoire sampling was performed exclusively after the peak T cell response. Baseline testing showed seropositivity in only six or seven AZD1222 recipients. Regions 160-218 and 743-854 dominated among vaccine-associated CD4 TCRs spanning spike.

The clonotype comes from an adult in good health. V and J are TRBV7-2 and TRBJ1-2; D perhaps matches TRBD1 (6 bases). The source was peripheral blood, collected on day 0 of MenACWY control vaccination. CDR3 bases: TGTGCCAGCAGCTTATTTCGGGGCCAGGGGGGCTACACCTTC. Protein product: CASSLFRGQGGYTF.